Below are 3 T cell receptor beta chains sequenced from a single sample in a study of T cells in Graves' hyperthyroidism and ophthalmopathy. Amplified TCR beta CDR3 regions derived from RNA transcripts. TCR CDR3 underwent first-round RT-PCR with the HTBI primer set. TCRdb reprocessed the multiplex PCR reads with MiXCR, giving one entry per CDR3 protein. Here the sample spans roughly 840,000 distinct CDR3 sequences, over 35% being singletons. The sequenced sample was blood. The receptors stem from a young man with Graves' hyperthyroidism.

In this sample, this clonotype turned up many times. The chain joins TRBV20-1 to TRBJ2-6; D may match TRBD1 or TRBD2 (7 bases each). From germline, CDR1 is DFQATT and CDR2 SNEGSKA (reference sequence). The CDR3 is 16 residues long. V was trimmed by 7 bases and J by 0 bases, leaving 16 bases between them. The CDR3 is CSVRGGSSSGANVLTF. The CDR3 nucleotides are TGCAGTGTCAGGGGGGGGTCTAGCTCTGGGGCCAACGTCCTGACTTTC.

The J gene is TRBJ2-5, the V gene TRBV4-2, with D perhaps matching TRBD2 (5 bases). The germline V gene encodes CDR1 LGHNA and CDR2 YNFKEQ. The CDR3 has 17 amino acids. With 0 bases removed from V and 4 bases from J, the gap between germline ends came to 18 bases. The DNA for the CDR3 is TGTGCCAGCAGCCAAGAGGGAGCCGCCGGCTGGGGAGAGACCCAGTACTTC. Its protein product is CASSQEGAAGWGETQYF.

The genes are TRBV7-2 and TRBJ2-7; TRBD1 might be the D (6 bases). In germline, CDR1 is SGHTA, CDR2 FQGNSA. This CDR3 spans 19 amino acids. V lost 5 bases and J 4 bases, leaving 30 bases between the germline ends. Written as DNA, the CDR3 is TGTGCCAGCAGCCTCCGGCGTGCCCCAGGGGATCTGATCCCGTACGAGCAGTACTTC. The encoded protein is CASSLRRAPGDLIPYEQYF.